A single sample is the source of the 5 T cell receptor beta chains below, sequenced in a study of shared clonotypes between healthy human individuals. Method: immunoSEQ multiplex PCR; TCRdb's copy keeps in-frame clones and lacks some. The repertoire holds around 1 million clones, with over 75% as singletons. Sequencing used memory CD4+ T cells sorted from blood. Subset of the sample: CD45RA-negative fraction. Every receptor here comes from a man between 18 and 35 years old in good health.

The genes are TRBV27 and TRBJ2-7; 9 nucleotides match TRBD2. Looked up from germline, CDR1 is MNHEY and CDR2 is SMNVEV (reference sequence). The CDR3 contains 16 residues. Losses at the gene ends were 4 bases for V and 0 bases for J; bases not matched to a gene: 7. This CDR3 is CASSSLAGRSSYEQYF. The CDR3, as DNA: TGTGCCAGCAGTTCCCTAGCGGGGCGTAGCTCCTACGAGCAGTACTTC.

This clone was picked up one time. The rearrangement joins TRBV5-5 to TRBJ2-3; D possibly uses TRBD1 or TRBD2 (7 bases each). V lost 0 bases and J 3 bases, leaving 11 bases between the germline ends. Germline V CDR1 and CDR2: SGHKS, YYEKEE (reference sequence). The CDR3 is made up of 15 amino acids. The CDR3 reads CASSLAQGGTDTQYF. DNA of the CDR3: TGTGCCAGCAGCTTGGCTCAGGGGGGGACAGATACGCAGTATTTT. The entire variable domain, with the rest obtained from reference TRBV5-5 and TRBJ2-3, is as follows: DAGVTQSPTHLIKTRGQQVTLRCSPISGHKSVSWYQQVLGQGPQFIFQYYEKEERGRGNFPDRFSARQFPNYSSELNVNALLLGDSALYLCASSLAQGGTDTQYFGPGTRLTVL.

The J gene is TRBJ1-2, the V gene TRBV28, with D perhaps TRBD1 (5 bases). CDR1 and CDR2 from the germline V gene are MDHEN and SYDVKM. The CDR3 has 15 residues. V lost 4 bases and J lost 5, with 17 bases in between. As DNA, the CDR3 is TGTGCCAGCAGTTCTGCCCTGGGGCAATCATATGGCTACACCTTC. Translation gives CASSSALGQSYGYTF.

The chain has TRBV28 and TRBJ1-3, with no clear D. The germline V gene has CDR1 MDHEN and CDR2 SYDVKM. V was cut by 6 bases and J by 0 bases, with 15 bases left in between. The CDR3 has 16 residues. In DNA, the CDR3 is TGTGCCAGCAGACCGATAGGAGCCGGCTCTGGAAACACCATATATTTT. Encoded protein: CASRPIGAGSGNTIYF.

This clone has only one observation. CDR3: CASSSTAGETQYF. CDR3 nucleotides: TGTGCCAGCAGTTCGACAGCGGGGGAGACCCAGTACTTC. The chain employs TRBV6-5 and TRBJ2-5, with 7 nucleotides matching TRBD2. The germline V gene has CDR1 MNHEY and CDR2 SVGAGI. The V segment lost 4 bases and the J segment 5 bases; nucleotides outside the gene matches: 4. The length of the CDR3 is 13 residues.